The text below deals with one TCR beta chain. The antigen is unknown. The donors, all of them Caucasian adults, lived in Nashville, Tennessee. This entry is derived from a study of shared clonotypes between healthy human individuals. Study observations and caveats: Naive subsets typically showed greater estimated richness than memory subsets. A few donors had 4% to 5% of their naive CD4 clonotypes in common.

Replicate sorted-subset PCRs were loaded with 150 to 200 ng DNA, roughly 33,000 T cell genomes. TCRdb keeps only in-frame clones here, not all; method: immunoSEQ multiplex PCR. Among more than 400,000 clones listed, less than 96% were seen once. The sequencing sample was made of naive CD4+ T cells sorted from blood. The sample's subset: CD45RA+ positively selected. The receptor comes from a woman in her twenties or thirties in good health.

CDR3 loop: CASSLRTGGLNEQFF. In nucleotides, the CDR3 is TGCGCCAGCAGCTTGCGGACAGGGGGCCTCAATGAGCAGTTCTTC. The rearrangement uses TRBV5-1 and TRBJ2-1; 11 bases are shared with TRBD1. In germline, CDR1 is SGHRS, CDR2 YFSETQ. The V and J ends lost 1 base and 6 bases, in that order; junction bases with no gene match: 3. The CDR3 totals 15 residues.